This T cell receptor (beta chain) was captured in a study of cytomegalovirus exposure and HLA in healthy donors. As concerns this clone: Its antigen is still unknown.

Some clones are missing from TCRdb's copy, which holds only in-frame ones; the method was immunoSEQ multiplex PCR. The table includes 60,000 or so clones, 92% detected once. Points from the study as a whole: A few CMV-associated chains were confirmed in vitro to be specific for CMV antigens. Cytomegalovirus status was reportedly diagnosed by the classifier with high specificity and sensitivity.

With V trimmed by 6 bases and J by 0 bases, 7 bases remained unmatched. Looked up from germline, CDR1 is SNHLY and CDR2 is FYNNEI. The CDR3 is made up of 15 amino acids. Material for sequencing was PBMCs. The TCR originated in a woman aged 18-29 years in good health and CMV-seronegative. The V gene is TRBV2, the J gene TRBJ2-7; 8 nucleotides line up with TRBD2. The CDR3 sequence is CASSAPAGGSYEQYF. In DNA, the CDR3 is TGTGCCAGCAGCGCCCCGGCGGGAGGCTCCTACGAGCAGTACTTC.